This entry concerns a single T cell receptor (beta chain). Sequencing used immunoSEQ multiplex PCR; TCRdb keeps in-frame clones, though not all of them. The top ten clones hold 3% to 3.5% of a sample with 110,000 to 150,000 clones, around 87% of them seen once. This entry belongs to a study of blood T cell repertoires in COVID-19. Looking at the study overall: The analysed material was cDNA or gDNA that came from T cells, B-cell-depleted T cells, or PBMCs.

CDR3 length: 13 residues. CDR1 is MRHNA, CDR2 SNTAGT, per germline. The junction had 8 bases not matched to a gene; V was cut back by 4 bases and J by 13 bases. This TCR derives from a woman aged 60-75 years with active COVID-19. The chain joins TRBV6-4 to TRBJ2-1; TRBD2 aligns across 9 bases. The sequenced sample was peripheral blood. CDR3 residues: CASSGTSVSPQFF. The CDR3 DNA sequence: TGTGCCAGCAGTGGGACTAGCGTCTCCCCCCAGTTCTTC.